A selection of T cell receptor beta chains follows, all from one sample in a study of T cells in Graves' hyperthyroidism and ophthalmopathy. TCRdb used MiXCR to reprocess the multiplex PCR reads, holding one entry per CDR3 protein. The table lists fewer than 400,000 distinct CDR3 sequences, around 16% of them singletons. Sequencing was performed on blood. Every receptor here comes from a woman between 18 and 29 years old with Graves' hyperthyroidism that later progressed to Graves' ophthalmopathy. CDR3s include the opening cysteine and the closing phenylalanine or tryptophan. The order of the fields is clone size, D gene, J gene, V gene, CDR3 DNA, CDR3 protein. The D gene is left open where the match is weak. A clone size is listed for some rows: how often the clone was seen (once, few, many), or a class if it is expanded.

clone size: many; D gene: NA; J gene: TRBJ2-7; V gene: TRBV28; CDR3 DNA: TGTGCCAGCAGTTTTGGGAGGCTCGCGTACGAGCAGTACTTC; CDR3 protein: CASSFGRLAYEQYF
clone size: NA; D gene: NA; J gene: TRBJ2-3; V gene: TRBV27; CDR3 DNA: TGTGCCAGCAGTTTACAGCGGACCGGCGGGACGCAGTATTTT; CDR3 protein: CASSLQRTGGTQYF
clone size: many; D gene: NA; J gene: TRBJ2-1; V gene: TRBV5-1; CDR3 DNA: TGCGCCAGCAGCTTGGACACGTACAATGAGCAGTTCTTC; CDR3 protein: CASSLDTYNEQFF
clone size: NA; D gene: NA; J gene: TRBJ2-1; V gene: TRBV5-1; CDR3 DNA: TGCGCCAGCAGCTTGGTATACAGGGTCTCCTACAATGAGCAGTTCTTC; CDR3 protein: CASSLVYRVSYNEQFF
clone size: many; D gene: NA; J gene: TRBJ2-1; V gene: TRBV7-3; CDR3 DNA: TGTGCCAGCAGCTTAACCGGGGGCCTGGACAGAGACTACAATGAGCAGTTCTTC; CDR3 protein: CASSLTGGLDRDYNEQFF
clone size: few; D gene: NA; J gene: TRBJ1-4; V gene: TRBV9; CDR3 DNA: TGTGCCAGCAGCGATTCAGGGAGAGCTAATGAAAAACTGTTTTTT; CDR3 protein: CASSDSGRANEKLFF
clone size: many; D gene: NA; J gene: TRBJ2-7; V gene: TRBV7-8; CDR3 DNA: TGTGCCAGCAGCTTAGGGTTCTCTAGCCCAGCCTACGAGCAGTACTTC; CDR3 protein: CASSLGFSSPAYEQYF
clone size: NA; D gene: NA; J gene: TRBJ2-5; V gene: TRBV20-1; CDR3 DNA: TGCAGTGCTAGTGAGCTCCACGGTCAAGAGACCCAGTACTTC; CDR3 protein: CSASELHGQETQYF
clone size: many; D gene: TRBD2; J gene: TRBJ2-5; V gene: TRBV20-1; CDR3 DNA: TGCAGTGCTAGAGATACTAGCGGAGTACAAGAGACCCAGTACTTC; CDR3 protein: CSARDTSGVQETQYF
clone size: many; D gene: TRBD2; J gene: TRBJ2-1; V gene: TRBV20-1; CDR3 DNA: TGCAGTGCCCCGGGTAGCGGGAGGGCCGGATCCTACAATGAGCAGTTCTTC; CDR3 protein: CSAPGSGRAGSYNEQFF
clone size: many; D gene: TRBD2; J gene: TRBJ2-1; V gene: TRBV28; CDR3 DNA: TGTGCCAGCAGTATGCAGCCCGGGACTACGCGGTTCTTC; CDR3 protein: CASSMQPGTTRFF